This TCR beta chain is from a study of cytomegalovirus exposure and HLA in healthy donors. Study-level background: As an earlier analysis found, some 180 million T cells yielded 95 million to 130 million unique TCR beta sequences.

Study results and limitations: As immune exposure information, only CMV serostatus was available. Some public TCRs appeared in many individuals, while most sequences were rare.

PCR involved 60 Vbeta and 13 Jbeta primers. Authors' analysis steps: Approximately 11 million of the about 80 million unique TCR beta chains counted in a later analysis were shared. Measured with immunoSEQ multiplex PCR; TCRdb has only the in-frame clones, and not every one. The V and J calls and clone size were taken over from that table, and D and trimming were inferred from the DNA. Of more than 85,000 clones in the sample, approximately 71% were seen once. V lost 8 bases and J lost 3, with 8 bases in between. CDR1 is MGHRA and CDR2 is YSYEKL in the germline V gene. The CDR3 spans 12 residues. Concerning this clone: Its antigen is unknown.

The V gene is TRBV4-1, the J gene TRBJ2-4; D may be TRBD2 (6 bases). This TCR was sampled from a man in his forties in good health and CMV-seronegative. Sequenced: PBMCs. CDR3 protein: CASGGSKNIQYF. The CDR3, as DNA: TGCGCCAGCGGGGGGAGCAAAAACATTCAGTACTTC.